The 20 T cell receptor beta chains given below trace back to one sample, sequenced in a study of identical twins. TCRdb processed the 5' RACE reads anew with MiXCR; each CDR3 protein has one entry. The sample holds fewer than 550,000 distinct CDR3 sequences, around 15% seen once. A further study also used this sample, focusing on yellow fever vaccine responses in identical twins.

What was sequenced was CD4+ T cells sorted from blood. The receptors here all came from a woman younger than 30 in good health.

This clonotype was seen many times. V is TRBV20-1 and J is TRBJ2-1; the D gene is possibly TRBD1 (6 bases). Looked up from germline, CDR1 is DFQATT and CDR2 is SNEGSKA (reference sequence). V lost 5 bases and J 10 bases, leaving 12 bases between the germline ends. The CDR3 spans 11 residues. CDR3 sequence reads: CSAYRGTEQFF. CDR3 DNA sequence: TGCAGTGCTTATAGGGGGACGGAGCAGTTCTTC.

This clonotype was counted only a few times. The V and J genes are TRBV20-1 and TRBJ2-1, with 9 bases identical to TRBD2. CDR1 is DFQATT and CDR2 is SNEGSKA in the germline V gene (reference sequence). The CDR3 loop spans 18 amino acids. The trim removed 3 bases at V and 7 bases at J, leaving 19 bases unmatched. CDR3 sequence (DNA): TGCAGTGCTAGTTCGCTGCGGGGGGGACTTTATAACCGGAATGAGCAGTTCTTC. It codes for CSASSLRGGLYNRNEQFF.

The gene calls are TRBV7-6 and TRBJ2-1, with TRBD2 identical over 9 bases. Per germline, CDR1 SGHVS and CDR2 FNYEAQ. V was clipped by 3 bases and J by 1 base; unmatched bases: 7. The CDR3 is 17 residues long. The CDR3 loop reads CASSLGSGGRSYNEQFF. The CDR3 DNA follows: TGTGCCAGCAGCTTGGGTAGCGGGGGCCGTTCCTACAATGAGCAGTTCTTC.

The chain employs TRBV3-1 and TRBJ1-1; unclear D gene. Between the trimmed V and J ends, which lost 0 bases and 0 bases, there was a span of 8 bases. Per germline, CDR1 LGHDT and CDR2 YNNKEL (reference sequence). This CDR3 region has 15 residues. The CDR3 DNA sequence: TGTGCCAGCAGCCAAGACTGGCGACTGAACACTGAAGCTTTCTTT. This sequence encodes CASSQDWRLNTEAFF.

This clonotype has just a few counts. The gene calls are TRBV10-3 and TRBJ2-7; no clear D gene. This CDR3 comprises 18 residues. Germline V CDR1 and CDR2: ENHRY, SYGVKD. V lost 2 bases and J lost 0, with 20 bases in between. The CDR3 spells CAISEGLGGTGGSYEQYV. For the CDR3, the DNA is TGTGCCATCAGTGAGGGGCTAGGTGGCACCGGTGGCTCCTACGAGCAGTACGTC.

This clonotype was observed a handful of times. The genes are TRBV5-1 and TRBJ2-5, with 11 bases lining up with TRBD1. The CDR3 is 17 amino acids. V lost 4 bases and J lost 2; bases outside the gene matches: 10. Per germline, CDR1 SGHRS and CDR2 YFSETQ. This chain's CDR3 is CASSHGQGASAQETQYF. DNA for the CDR3: TGCGCCAGCAGCCACGGACAGGGGGCAAGTGCACAAGAGACCCAGTACTTC.

This clonotype was recorded a few times. The chain has TRBV12-3 or TRBV12-4 and TRBJ1-1, with D tentatively TRBD1 (5 bases). With 5 bases removed from V and 0 bases from J, the gap between germline ends came to 19 bases. CDR3 size: 17 residues. CDR3 in amino acids: CASSPWGVRKMNTEAFF. CDR3 bases: TGTGCCAGCAGTCCTTGGGGGGTCAGAAAAATGAACACTGAAGCTTTCTTT.

This clonotype has at least ten counts. The genes are TRBV6-1 and TRBJ2-1; 8 bases align to TRBD1. The CDR3 has 16 residues. The junction had 9 bases not matched to a gene; V was cut back by 6 bases and J by 2 bases. Germline CDR1 is MNHNS and CDR2 is SASEGT. The CDR3 here is CASSPLAGGTYNEQFF. The CDR3 DNA is TGTGCCAGCAGCCCGCTGGCAGGGGGCACCTACAATGAGCAGTTCTTC.

This chain joins TRBV6-5 and TRBJ2-1, with D uncertain. The CDR3 loop spans 14 amino acids. Trimming took off 2 bases at V and 12 bases at J, with 17 bases between the two ends. CDR1 is MNHEY and CDR2 is SVGAGI in the germline V gene. CDR3 residues: CASSYMDARLGQFF. For the CDR3, the DNA is TGTGCCAGCAGTTACATGGACGCACGTCTTGGGCAGTTCTTC.

This clonotype was seen only a few times. J is TRBJ2-7 and V is TRBV18; 11 bases agree with TRBD2. Trimming cost V 2 bases and J 3 bases; bases outside gene matches: 3. The germline CDR1 and CDR2 sequences are KGHSH and LQKENI. The CDR3 spans 15 residues. The CDR3 coding sequence is TGTGCCAGCTCACCAACTAGCGGGGGACTCTACGAGCAGTACGTC. The encoded protein is CASSPTSGGLYEQYV.

The table lists this clonotype with a few counts. V is TRBV19 and J is TRBJ2-2; 7 bases line up with TRBD1. Germline V CDR1 and CDR2: LNHDA, SQIVND (reference sequence). The CDR3 extends over 15 amino acids. J was trimmed by 2 bases and V by 8 bases; bases with no gene match: 8. CDR3 DNA sequence: TGTGCCAGTGAAAGACAGGGTCTCAACACCGGGGAGCTGTTTTTT. Amino acid sequence: CASERQGLNTGELFF. Combining the CDR3 with reference TRBV19 and TRBJ2-2 gives the whole variable domain DGGITQSPKYLFRKEGQNVTLSCEQNLNHDAMYWYRQDPGQGLRLIYYSQIVNDFQKGDIAEGYSVSREKKESFPLTVTSAQKNPTAFYLCASERQGLNTGELFFGEGSRLTVL.

This chain connects TRBV15 to TRBJ2-6; no firm D call. The V and J ends lost 3 bases and 1 base respectively, with 4 bases between them. The CDR3 contains 14 residues. Germline values: CDR1 LNHNV, CDR2 YYDKDF (reference sequence). CDR3 loop: CATSRGSGANVLTF. For the CDR3, the DNA is TGTGCCACCAGCAGGGGGTCTGGGGCCAACGTCCTGACTTTC.

This chain connects TRBV5-1 to TRBJ2-3; 7 nucleotides align to TRBD2. There are 17 residues in the CDR3. Germline V gives CDR1 SGHRS, CDR2 YFSETQ. The junction had 13 bases not matched to a gene; V was cut back by 4 bases and J by 2 bases. The CDR3 here is CASSLEVTSDYTDTQYF. As DNA, the CDR3 is TGCGCCAGCAGCCTGGAAGTTACTAGCGACTACACAGATACGCAGTATTTT.

This clonotype has a count of ten or more. The CDR3 spells CASGPSFYNYGYTF. For the CDR3, the DNA is TGCGCCAGCGGTCCGAGCTTCTATAACTATGGCTACACCTTC. The chain uses TRBV5-1 and TRBJ1-2, with D hard to call. V lost 7 bases and J 1 base, leaving 14 bases between the germline ends. The V gene's germline CDR1 is SGHRS and CDR2 YFSETQ. The length of the CDR3 is 14 residues. The variable domain in full, completed from reference TRBV5-1 and TRBJ1-2, reads KAGVTQTPRYLIKTRGQQVTLSCSPISGHRSVSWYQQTPGQGLQFLFEYFSETQRNKGNFPGRFSGRQFSNSRSEMNVSTLELGDSALYLCASGPSFYNYGYTFGSGTRLTVV.

This clonotype was counted only a few times. The rearrangement links TRBV2 to TRBJ2-3, with TRBD2 matching 8 bases. CDR1 and CDR2 (germline): SNHLY, FYNNEI. This CDR3 comprises 14 residues. J lost 5 bases, V lost 4 bases, and 5 bases had no gene match. DNA of the CDR3: TGTGCCAGCAGTGTTCGGCTAGCGGGAGATACGCAGTATTTT. It encodes CASSVRLAGDTQYF.

In its sample, this clonotype was seen a few times. The V call is TRBV7-9, the J call TRBJ2-3; 15 bases match TRBD2. There are 16 residues in the CDR3. J gave up 3 bases and V 6 bases, and 4 bases lay outside the gene matches. CDR1 SEHNR and CDR2 FQNEAQ come from the germline V gene (reference sequence). The CDR3 coding sequence is TGTGCCAGCAGACTCGGGACTAGCGGGAGGACAGATACGCAGTATTTT. This gives the protein CASRLGTSGRTDTQYF.

This clonotype occurred once. J is TRBJ2-3 and V is TRBV5-1, with 8 bases fitting TRBD2. This CDR3 contains 16 residues. Unmatched junction bases numbered 13, after V lost 5 bases and J lost 5 bases. Per germline, CDR1 SGHRS and CDR2 YFSETQ. CDR3 DNA: TGCGCCAGCAGGCTCGGGGGGGCCAATATCGGAGATACGCAGTATTTT. It translates to CASRLGGANIGDTQYF.

This chain uses TRBV20-1 with TRBJ1-2; D is undetermined. Trimming took off 8 bases at V and 1 base at J, with 8 bases between the two ends. The CDR3 contains 11 residues. CDR1 and CDR2 from the germline V gene are DFQATT and SNEGSKA (reference sequence). The CDR3: CSLAVNYGYTF. The CDR3 region has the DNA TGCAGTTTAGCAGTTAACTATGGCTACACCTTC.

The J gene is TRBJ2-1, the V gene TRBV20-1; 12 bases line up with TRBD2. Germline assignment: CDR1 DFQATT and CDR2 SNEGSKA (reference sequence). The CDR3 sequence is 15 residues long. J was trimmed by 9 bases and V by 4 bases; bases with no gene match: 10. CDR3 sequence: CSAITPSGRAGEQFF. DNA for the CDR3: TGCAGTGCTATTACGCCTAGCGGGAGGGCGGGTGAGCAGTTCTTC.

This chain connects TRBV12-5 to TRBJ2-7; D gene unclear. Deletions cut 2 bases from V and 2 bases from J, with 19 bases between. CDR3 length equals 17 residues. The germline V gene has CDR1 LGHNT and CDR2 FRNRAP. The CDR3 DNA is TGTGCTAGTGGTTTGATCCCCCGGGCCCCAAAGACCTACGAGCAGTACGTC. It translates to CASGLIPRAPKTYEQYV.